The T cell receptor (beta chain) under discussion was sequenced for a study of regulatory T cells in long-lasting Graves disease. The time point here: newly diagnosed GD, antithyroid drugs for less than 3 months. Researchers made the TCR library from RNA that was extracted from PBMCs. HTBI primers from iRepertoire and Arm-PCR of CDR3 regions yielded the TCR beta libraries. TCRdb reprocessed the multiplex PCR reads via MiXCR and lists one record per CDR3 protein. The sample consists of hundreds of thousands of distinct CDR3 sequences, 16% of them appearing once. There are 13 residues in the CDR3. Germline CDR1 is MNHNS and CDR2 is SASEGT. V was cut by 6 bases and J by 2 bases, with 9 bases left in between. This clonotype was observed a few times. Its antigen is not known. Findings of the study overall: For persistent Graves' patients, TCR diversity was lower than for newly diagnosed ones.

The data also belong to a second study, concerning T cells in Graves' hyperthyroidism and ophthalmopathy. According to that study: Hyperthyroidism, newly diagnosed and lasting under 2 months, affected patients aged 18 to 65. During a first-round RT-PCR of the TCR CDR3, the HTBI primer set was used. Most expanded thyroid clonotypes above 0.001 recurred in blood.

This receptor was identified in a woman between 25 and 40 years old with Graves disease. Sequencing was performed on peripheral blood mononuclear cells (PBMCs), taken at new diagnosis, from a patient treated with antithyroid drugs. This sequence joins TRBV6-1 and TRBJ2-3; D gene unclear. The CDR3 DNA reads as TGTGCCAGCAGAGATCAGGCCACAGATACGCAGTATTTT. It encodes CASRDQATDTQYF.